These 17 T cell receptor beta chains came from one sample sequenced in a study of T cell repertoires in cytomegalovirus infection. TCRdb used MiXCR to reprocess the reads, holding one entry per CDR3 protein. The sample records about 740,000 distinct CDR3 sequences, approximately 34% being singletons. Specimen: PBMCs. These receptors originate from a human donor in good health (CMV status not recorded). Some clones in this sample may be carry-over from other donors' samples.

The genes are TRBV28 and TRBJ1-1; D is undetermined. The V and J ends lost 2 bases and 7 bases respectively, with 11 bases between them. CDR1 and CDR2 (germline): MDHEN, SYDVKM. CDR3 length equals 13 residues. The CDR3 spells CASSLGQILEAFF. As DNA, the CDR3 is TGTGCCAGCAGTTTAGGGCAGATCCTTGAAGCTTTCTTT.

The gene calls are TRBV7-9 and TRBJ1-6; D is unresolved. CDR1 is SEHNR, CDR2 FQNEAQ, per germline (reference sequence). V was shortened by 0 bases and J by 6 bases, with 9 bases between the two germline ends. CDR3 length equals 15 residues. The CDR3 nucleotides read TGTGCCAGCAGCTTAGCACAACGTAGTAATTCACCCCTCCACTTT. Translation: CASSLAQRSNSPLHF.

This clonotype was seen a handful of times. The chain joins TRBV30 to TRBJ2-3; D gene uncertain. CDR1 and CDR2 from the germline V gene are GTSNPN and SVGIG (reference sequence). The CDR3 is 14 amino acids. V was pared by 1 base and J by 1 base, with 9 bases between. The CDR3 here is CAWSAPSGTDTQYF. The CDR3 region has the DNA TGTGCCTGGAGTGCCCCCTCCGGCACAGATACGCAGTATTTT.

This clonotype has just a few counts. This chain connects TRBV27 to TRBJ2-1, with TRBD1 matching over 10 bases. Germline values: CDR1 MNHEY, CDR2 SMNVEV (reference sequence). The trim removed 2 bases at V and 6 bases at J, leaving 10 bases unmatched. The CDR3 runs to 17 residues. CDR3 nucleotides: TGTGCCAGCAGTTTAGCATTGGGGACAGGGGCCTTCAATGAGCAGTTCTTC. Translation gives CASSLALGTGAFNEQFF.

This clonotype was seen many times. The chain combines TRBV6-1 with TRBJ2-7; TRBD2 aligns across 14 bases. This CDR3 has 15 residues. Germline V gene lookup returns CDR1 MNHNS and CDR2 SASEGT. The trim removed 5 bases at V and 5 bases at J, leaving 5 bases unmatched. CDR3 bases: TGTGCCAGCAGTAGACTAGCGGGAGGGCTGGACGAGCAGTACTTC. Protein: CASSRLAGGLDEQYF.

This clonotype has only a few counts. The chain employs TRBV5-1 and TRBJ2-1; TRBD1 matches at 7 bases. This CDR3 contains 15 residues. In germline, CDR1 is SGHRS, CDR2 YFSETQ. The J segment lost 7 bases and the V segment lost 4 bases, leaving 11 bases of the junction unmatched. The CDR3 protein is CASSPGTGDGNEQFF. CDR3 in DNA: TGCGCCAGCAGCCCGGGTACAGGGGATGGGAATGAGCAGTTCTTC.

This clonotype appeared a single time. V is TRBV7-4 and J is TRBJ1-1; D unresolved. The CDR3 runs to 13 residues. Germline lookup yields CDR1 SGHVT and CDR2 SQSDAQ. V lost 5 bases and J lost 4, with 11 bases in between. The CDR3 here is CASSRQEGTEAFF. The CDR3 nucleotides are TGTGCCAGCAGCCGGCAGGAGGGCACTGAAGCTTTCTTT. The full variable domain, its missing parts supplied by reference TRBV7-4 and TRBJ1-1, is GAGVSQSPRYKVAKRGRDVALRCDSISGHVTLYWYRQTLGQGSEVLTYSQSDAQRDKSGRPSGRFSAERPERSVSTLKIQRTEQGDSAVYLCASSRQEGTEAFFGQGTRLTVV.

This chain links TRBV19 with TRBJ1-4; D not certain. The CDR3 runs 13 residues. The germline V and J ends were trimmed by 4 bases and 8 bases, with 11 bases remaining between them. CDR1 LNHDA and CDR2 SQIVND come from the germline V gene (reference sequence). The CDR3: CASSKQSREKLFF. The CDR3 bases are TGTGCCAGTAGTAAGCAGTCACGAGAAAAACTGTTTTTT.

The V gene is TRBV6-2 or TRBV6-3, the J gene TRBJ2-7; 8 positions match TRBD2. V gave up 4 bases and J gave up 3 bases; unmatched junction bases: 11. This CDR3 contains 16 residues. Germline CDR1 and CDR2: MNHEY and SVGEGT. This chain's CDR3 is CASSFPLLAGRYEQYF. For the CDR3, the DNA is TGTGCCAGCAGTTTCCCCCTTCTAGCGGGTCGCTACGAGCAGTACTTC.

This clonotype came up a few times. The V and J genes are TRBV6-1 and TRBJ1-6; D unclear. With 5 bases removed from V and 8 bases from J, the gap between germline ends came to 13 bases. Germline V gives CDR1 MNHNS, CDR2 SASEGT. The CDR3 consists of 14 residues. The chain's CDR3 is CASSSRSTDSPLHF. CDR3 in DNA: TGTGCCAGCAGTAGCAGGTCCACGGATTCACCCCTCCACTTT.

The chain employs TRBV6-1 and TRBJ2-4; D may correspond to TRBD1 or TRBD2 (5 bases each). The V end lost 5 bases, the J end lost 1 base, and 21 bases lay between the germline ends. The CDR3 totals 18 residues. Germline assignment: CDR1 MNHNS and CDR2 SASEGT. The CDR3, as DNA: TGTGCCAGCAGTTTGGGACCAAAGCGAAAACGGGCCAAAAACATTCAGTACTTC. Translated: CASSLGPKRKRAKNIQYF.

This clonotype was observed a few times. The chain recombines TRBV7-8 with TRBJ2-1; 7 bases agree with TRBD1. V trimming: 6 bases; J trimming: 5 bases; junction bases outside the gene matches: 7. Germline V gene lookup returns CDR1 SGHVS and CDR2 FQNEAQ. CDR3 length: 14 residues. The DNA of the CDR3 is TGTGCCAGCAGATTTACAGGGGATCACAATGAGCAGTTCTTC. It encodes CASRFTGDHNEQFF.

The V and J genes are TRBV7-2 and TRBJ1-3; TRBD1 is a possible D gene (5 bases). CDR1 is SGHTA and CDR2 is FQGNSA in the germline V gene. The germline V and J ends were trimmed by 0 bases and 0 bases, with 9 bases remaining between them. CDR3 length: 16 residues. CDR3 sequence reads: CASSLAPGHSGNTIYF. For the CDR3, the DNA is TGTGCCAGCAGCTTAGCTCCAGGACACTCTGGAAACACCATATATTTT. Using reference TRBV7-2 and TRBJ1-3 for the parts outside the CDR3, the full variable domain is GAGVSQSPSNKVTEKGKDVELRCDPISGHTALYWYRQSLGQGLEFLIYFQGNSAPDKSGLPSDRFSAERTGGSVSTLTIQRTQQEDSAVYLCASSLAPGHSGNTIYFGEGSWLTVV.

The rearrangement uses TRBV20-1 and TRBJ1-5; no reliable D call. The CDR3 spans 15 residues. Deletions cut 2 bases from V and 0 bases from J, with 11 bases between. Germline values: CDR1 DFQATT, CDR2 SNEGSKA (reference sequence). CDR3 protein: CSARNDQASNQPQHF. The DNA of the CDR3 is TGCAGTGCTAGAAACGACCAGGCTAGCAATCAGCCCCAGCATTTT.

With regard to this clonotype: A much larger clone differs by one base, so this may be a read error. The chain combines TRBV5-4 with TRBJ1-2; TRBD1 aligns across 7 bases. The CDR3 contains 14 residues. Germline V gene sequence: CDR1 SGHNT, CDR2 YYREEE (reference sequence). Written as DNA, the CDR3 is TGTGCCAGCAGCAGGGGACAGACGTCTTATGTCTACACCTTC. Its protein product is CASSRGQTSYVYTF.

Turning to this clonotype: This likely comes from a read error, as the CDR3 has no conserved phenylalanine or tryptophan at its end. J is TRBJ2-7 and V is TRBV7-6; D not certain. V was cut by 4 bases and J by 7 bases, with 8 bases left in between. Germline-derived CDR1 and CDR2 are SGHVS and FNYEAQ. The CDR3 loop spans 11 amino acids. The CDR3 spells CASSSVREQYL. DNA of the CDR3: TGTGCCAGCAGCTCCGTACGGGAGCAGTACTTA.

This clonotype was found many times. V and J are TRBV7-2 and TRBJ2-1; no clear D gene. Looked up from germline, CDR1 is SGHTA and CDR2 is FQGNSA. The CDR3 sequence is 13 residues long. The V end was cut by 5 bases, the J end by 5 bases, with 10 bases between. CDR3 in amino acids: CASSLKPNNEQFF. As DNA, the CDR3 is TGTGCCAGCAGCCTTAAACCCAACAATGAGCAGTTCTTC.